Following are 13 T cell receptor beta chains from one sample sequenced in a study of human T cells and chemical hapten exposure. TCRdb re-called the RACE reads through MiXCR, storing one row per CDR3 protein. Of about 80,000 distinct CDR3 sequences in the sample, about 15% were seen once. Time point meaning: pre-sensitization, week 0. As to treatment: therapeutic diphenylcyclopropenone sensitization with weekly scalp DPC. Source: whole blood, taken in connection with sensitization to the hapten diphenylcyclopropenone (DPC). The receptor set was obtained from a woman aged 50 to 60 with alopecia areata. Some clones in this sample may be carry-over from other donors' samples.

This clonotype was seen once. The chain carries TRBV7-2 and TRBJ2-7; weak D call: TRBD2 (5 bases). Germline CDR1 and CDR2: SGHTA and FQGNSA. The V and J ends lost 2 bases and 5 bases respectively, with 13 bases between them. The CDR3 loop spans 14 amino acids. CDR3 coding DNA: TGTGCCAGCAGCTTACGTCGGTCCGGGGACGAGCAGTACTTC. Residues: CASSLRRSGDEQYF.

This clonotype was recorded at least ten times. V is TRBV2 and J is TRBJ2-4; D gene uncertain. CDR1 is SNHLY, CDR2 FYNNEI, per germline. The CDR3 extends over 13 amino acids. Trimming cost V 6 bases and J 0 bases, with 6 bases left between them. CDR3 DNA: TGTGCCAGCAGACCATTAGCCAAAAACATTCAGTACTTC. Protein: CASRPLAKNIQYF.

The genes are TRBV7-2 and TRBJ1-3, with TRBD1 as a possible D gene (5 bases). The CDR3 is 15 amino acids. Germline values: CDR1 SGHTA, CDR2 FQGNSA. Between the trimmed V and J ends, which lost 1 base and 3 bases, there was a span of 10 bases. CDR3 nucleotide sequence: TGTGCCAGCAGCTTAGTTTCCAGGGTTGGAAACACCATATATTTT. Translating it yields CASSLVSRVGNTIYF. The full variable domain, rest sourced from reference TRBV7-2 and TRBJ1-3, is GAGVSQSPSNKVTEKGKDVELRCDPISGHTALYWYRQSLGQGLEFLIYFQGNSAPDKSGLPSDRFSAERTGGSVSTLTIQRTQQEDSAVYLCASSLVSRVGNTIYFGEGSWLTVV.

V and J are TRBV20-1 and TRBJ2-1; TRBD2 matches 10 bases. The CDR3 length is 17 residues. CDR1 is DFQATT and CDR2 is SNEGSKA in the germline V gene (reference sequence). The V segment lost 0 bases and the J segment 0 bases; nucleotides outside the gene matches: 5. CDR3 bases: TGCAGTGCTAGAGATTTGAGGACTAGCGGCTCCTACAATGAGCAGTTCTTC. Translating it yields CSARDLRTSGSYNEQFF.

The chain employs TRBV5-1 and TRBJ2-7; 8 nucleotides align to TRBD1. The V gene's germline CDR1 is SGHRS and CDR2 YFSETQ. The J segment lost 5 bases and the V segment lost 1 base, leaving 8 bases of the junction unmatched. The CDR3 length is 15 residues. CDR3 DNA: TGCGCCAGCAGCTTGCTCCAGGGGGCGCCTAACGAGCAGTACTTC. Translated: CASSLLQGAPNEQYF.

This clonotype was detected ten times or more. J is TRBJ2-3 and V is TRBV20-1; D is undetermined. The V gene lost 0 bases and the J gene lost 14 bases, with 15 bases spanning the gap. This CDR3 has 12 residues. The germline gives CDR1 DFQATT, CDR2 SNEGSKA (reference sequence). CDR3 sequence: CSARDLDRPGYF. The CDR3, as DNA: TGCAGTGCTAGAGACTTAGATCGCCCGGGGTATTTT.

The chain employs TRBV6-5 and TRBJ1-3; D is ambiguous. Germline lookup yields CDR1 MNHEY and CDR2 SVGAGI. V shed 0 bases and J shed 4 bases, with 13 bases lying between them. The CDR3 runs to 16 residues. The CDR3 nucleotides read TGTGCCAGCAGTTACTCGCTAACATCCGTCGGAAACACCATATATTTT. Encoded protein: CASSYSLTSVGNTIYF.

This CDR3 is CSARAGGDVMGEQFF. For the CDR3, the DNA is TGCAGTGCTAGAGCGGGAGGAGATGTTATGGGTGAGCAGTTCTTC. V is TRBV20-1 and J is TRBJ2-1; the match to TRBD2 covers 7 bases. J gave up 9 bases and V 1 base, and 12 bases lay outside the gene matches. The CDR3 extends over 15 amino acids. Germline assignment: CDR1 DFQATT and CDR2 SNEGSKA (reference sequence).

This clonotype was seen only a few times. This sequence joins TRBV7-8 and TRBJ2-7, with a possible D match to TRBD2 (5 bases). The CDR3 runs to 16 residues. The germline V gene has CDR1 SGHVS and CDR2 FQNEAQ. V lost 3 bases and J lost 6, with 21 bases in between. The CDR3 reads CASSFRWGASPREQYF. CDR3 nucleotides: TGTGCCAGCAGCTTTAGGTGGGGAGCGAGCCCCCGCGAGCAGTACTTC.

This clonotype occurred a few times. The J gene is TRBJ1-3, the V gene TRBV5-3; the match to TRBD1 covers 10 bases. TRBV5-3 is an open reading frame, and its role is uncertain. J lost 3 bases, V lost 4 bases, and 16 bases had no gene match. The CDR3 is made up of 19 amino acids. CDR3 loop: CARSASRDRGRSFGNTIYF. The CDR3 DNA follows: TGTGCCAGAAGCGCTAGCCGGGACAGGGGCCGCTCATTTGGAAACACCATATATTTT.

This clonotype has ten or more counts. The J gene is TRBJ1-1, the V gene TRBV7-2, with no clear D. This CDR3 is built from 13 residues. The V gene's germline CDR1 is SGHTA and CDR2 FQGNSA. With 0 bases removed from V and 4 bases from J, the gap between germline ends came to 6 bases. Written as DNA, the CDR3 is TGTGCCAGCAGCTTAGCTGCGGGCACTGAAGCTTTCTTT. It encodes CASSLAAGTEAFF. Complete variable domain (other parts from reference TRBV7-2 and TRBJ1-1): GAGVSQSPSNKVTEKGKDVELRCDPISGHTALYWYRQSLGQGLEFLIYFQGNSAPDKSGLPSDRFSAERTGGSVSTLTIQRTQQEDSAVYLCASSLAAGTEAFFGQGTRLTVV.

V and J are TRBV20-1 and TRBJ2-3; 9 nucleotides align to TRBD2. V was clipped by 1 base and J by 2 bases; unmatched bases: 1. The CDR3 is 14 amino acids. Germline V CDR1 and CDR2: DFQATT, SNEGSKA (reference sequence). CDR3 bases: TGCAGTGCTAGAGGGGGACTAGCCACAGATACGCAGTATTTT. This sequence encodes CSARGGLATDTQYF.

This clonotype was found many times. This chain uses TRBV20-1 with TRBJ1-2, with 7 nucleotides matching TRBD1. CDR3 length equals 13 residues. From germline, CDR1 is DFQATT and CDR2 SNEGSKA (reference sequence). V gave up 4 bases and J gave up 4 bases; unmatched junction bases: 6. This CDR3 is CSATQTGTYGYTF. CDR3 bases: TGCAGTGCTACGCAGACAGGGACCTATGGCTACACCTTC.